Detailed here is one T cell receptor (beta chain). The data were taken from a study of blood T cell repertoires in COVID-19. Study-wide context: T cells, B-cell-depleted T cells, or PBMCs supplied cDNA or gDNA.

Source study methods: Amplified reference gene primers provided the basis for estimating nucleated cell counts. TCRdb's table, derived via immunoSEQ multiplex PCR, lists solely in-frame clones and lacks some. V and J calls and clone size follow that table, whereas D and trimming were derived from the DNA. The data show under 250,000 clones, under 90% seen once. The CDR3 covers 17 residues. Germline CDR1 reads LGHNA; CDR2 reads YSLEER. With 0 bases removed from V and 3 bases from J, the gap between germline ends came to 17 bases. Which cohort a participant joined came from the clinical history participants gave.

The chain joins TRBV4-3 to TRBJ1-2; a possible D gene is TRBD1 (6 bases). This clonotype was sampled from a woman in her twenties or thirties with acute COVID-19. The sample was PBMCs or T cells enriched from blood (not recorded which). CDR3 protein: CASSQETGTIFDYGYTF. The CDR3 DNA reads as TGCGCCAGCAGCCAAGAGACCGGGACAATCTTCGACTATGGCTACACCTTC.